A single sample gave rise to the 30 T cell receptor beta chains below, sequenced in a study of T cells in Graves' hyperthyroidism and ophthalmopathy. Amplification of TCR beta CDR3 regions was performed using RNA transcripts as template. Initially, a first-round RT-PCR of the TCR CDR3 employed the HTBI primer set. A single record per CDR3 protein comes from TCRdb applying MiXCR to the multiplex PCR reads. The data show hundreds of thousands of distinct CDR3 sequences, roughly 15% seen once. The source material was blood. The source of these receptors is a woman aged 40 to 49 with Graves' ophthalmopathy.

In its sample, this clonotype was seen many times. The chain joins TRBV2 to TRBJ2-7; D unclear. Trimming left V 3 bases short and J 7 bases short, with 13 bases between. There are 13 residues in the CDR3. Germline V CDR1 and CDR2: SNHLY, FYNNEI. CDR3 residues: CASSDGQMGEQYF. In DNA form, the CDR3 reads TGTGCCAGCAGTGACGGGCAAATGGGGGAGCAGTACTTC.

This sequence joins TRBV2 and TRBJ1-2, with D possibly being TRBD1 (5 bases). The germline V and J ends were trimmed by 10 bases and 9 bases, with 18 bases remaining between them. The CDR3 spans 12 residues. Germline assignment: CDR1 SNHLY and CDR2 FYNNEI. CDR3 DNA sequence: TGTGCCATCCTGGGAGCGGGGACGAGCTACACCTTC. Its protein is CAILGAGTSYTF.

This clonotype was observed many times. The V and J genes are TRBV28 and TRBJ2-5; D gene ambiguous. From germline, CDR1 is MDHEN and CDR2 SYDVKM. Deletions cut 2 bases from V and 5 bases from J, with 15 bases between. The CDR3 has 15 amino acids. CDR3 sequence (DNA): TGTGCCAGCAGTTTAGCTCTGCAGGTGGAGGAGACCCAGTACTTC. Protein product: CASSLALQVEETQYF.

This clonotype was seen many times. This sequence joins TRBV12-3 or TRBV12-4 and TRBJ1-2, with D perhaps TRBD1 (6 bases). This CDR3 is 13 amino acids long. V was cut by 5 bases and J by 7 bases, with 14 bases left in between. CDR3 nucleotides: TGTGCCAGCAGTCCGCAGGGGATCGGTGGCTACACCTTC. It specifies CASSPQGIGGYTF.

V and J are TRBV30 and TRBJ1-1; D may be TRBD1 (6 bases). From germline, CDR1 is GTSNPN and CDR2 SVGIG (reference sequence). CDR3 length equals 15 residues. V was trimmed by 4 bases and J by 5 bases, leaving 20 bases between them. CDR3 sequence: CAWTNRARGSTEAFF. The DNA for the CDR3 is TGTGCCTGGACCAATAGGGCCAGGGGCTCAACTGAAGCTTTCTTT.

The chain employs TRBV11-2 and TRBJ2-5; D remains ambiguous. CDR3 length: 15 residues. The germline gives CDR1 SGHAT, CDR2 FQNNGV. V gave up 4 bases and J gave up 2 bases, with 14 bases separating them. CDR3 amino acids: CASSSSVGFQETQYF. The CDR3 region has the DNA TGTGCCAGCAGCTCCTCTGTGGGCTTTCAAGAGACCCAGTACTTC.

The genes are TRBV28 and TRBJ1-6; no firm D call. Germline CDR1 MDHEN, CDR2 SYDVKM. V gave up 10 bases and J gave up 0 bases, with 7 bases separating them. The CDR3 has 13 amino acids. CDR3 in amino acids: CAIEVSYNSPLHF. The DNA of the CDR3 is TGTGCCATCGAAGTCTCCTATAATTCACCCCTCCACTTT.

The CDR3 DNA is TGTGCCAGTAGTATGACAGGGGGGCTGGGGCAAGAGACCCAGTACTTC. This sequence encodes CASSMTGGLGQETQYF. The V gene is TRBV19, the J gene TRBJ2-5, with 9 bases fitting TRBD1. Germline loops: CDR1 LNHDA, CDR2 SQIVND (reference sequence). V was clipped by 3 bases and J by 2 bases; unmatched bases: 7. This CDR3 has 16 residues.

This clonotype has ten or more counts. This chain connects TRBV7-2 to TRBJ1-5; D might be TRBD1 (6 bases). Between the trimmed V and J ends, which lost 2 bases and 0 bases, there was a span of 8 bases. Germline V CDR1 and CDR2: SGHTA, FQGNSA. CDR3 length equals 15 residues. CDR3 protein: CASSLTGHSNQPQHF. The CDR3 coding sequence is TGTGCCAGCAGCTTAACAGGGCATAGCAATCAGCCCCAGCATTTT.

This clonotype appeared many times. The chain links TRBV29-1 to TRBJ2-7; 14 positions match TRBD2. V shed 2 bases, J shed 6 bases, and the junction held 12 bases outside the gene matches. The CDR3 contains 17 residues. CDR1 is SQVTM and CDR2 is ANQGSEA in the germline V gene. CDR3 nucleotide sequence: TGCAGCGTTGAACGGGCCGAGACTAGCGGGAGGGCGATCGAGCAGTACTTC. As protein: CSVERAETSGRAIEQYF.

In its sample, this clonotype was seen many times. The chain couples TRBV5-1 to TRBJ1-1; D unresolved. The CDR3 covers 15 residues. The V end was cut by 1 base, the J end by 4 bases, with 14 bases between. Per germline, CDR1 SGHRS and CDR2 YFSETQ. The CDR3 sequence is CASSLTGPGPTEAFF. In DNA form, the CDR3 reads TGCGCCAGCAGCTTGACCGGGCCTGGGCCCACTGAAGCTTTCTTT.

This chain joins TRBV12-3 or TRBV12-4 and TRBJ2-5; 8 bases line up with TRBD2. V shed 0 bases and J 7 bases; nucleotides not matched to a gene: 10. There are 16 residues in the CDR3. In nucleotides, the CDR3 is TGTGCCAGCAGTTTAGCGTTACTAGCGGCCAAAGGGACCCAGTACTTC. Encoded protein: CASSLALLAAKGTQYF.

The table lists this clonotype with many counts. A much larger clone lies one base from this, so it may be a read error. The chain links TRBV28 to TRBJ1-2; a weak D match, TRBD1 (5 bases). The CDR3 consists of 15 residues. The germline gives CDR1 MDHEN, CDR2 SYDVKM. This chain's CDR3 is CAGSPHAGEGKGYTF. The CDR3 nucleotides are TGTGCCGGCAGTCCACATGCGGGGGAAGGGAAAGGCTACACCTTC.

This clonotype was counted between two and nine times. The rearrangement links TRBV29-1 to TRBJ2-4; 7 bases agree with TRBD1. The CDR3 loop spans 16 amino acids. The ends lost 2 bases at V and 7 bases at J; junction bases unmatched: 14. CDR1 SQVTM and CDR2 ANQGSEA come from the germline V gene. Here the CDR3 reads CSVEPLTGMRINIQYF. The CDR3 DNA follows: TGCAGCGTTGAACCATTGACAGGGATGAGAATTAACATTCAGTACTTC.

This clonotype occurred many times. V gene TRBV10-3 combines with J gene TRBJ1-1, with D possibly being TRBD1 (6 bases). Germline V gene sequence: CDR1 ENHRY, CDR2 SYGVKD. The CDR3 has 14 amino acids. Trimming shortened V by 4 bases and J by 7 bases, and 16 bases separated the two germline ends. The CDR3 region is CAISGGGALSEAFF. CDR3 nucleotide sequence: TGTGCCATCAGTGGAGGGGGTGCGCTGAGTGAAGCTTTCTTT.

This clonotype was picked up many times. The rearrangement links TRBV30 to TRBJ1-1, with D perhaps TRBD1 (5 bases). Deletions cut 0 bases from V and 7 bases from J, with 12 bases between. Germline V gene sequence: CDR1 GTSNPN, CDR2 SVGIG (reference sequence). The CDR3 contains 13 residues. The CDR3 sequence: CAWSVMGVFEAFF. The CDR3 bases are TGTGCCTGGAGTGTGATGGGGGTTTTTGAAGCTTTCTTT. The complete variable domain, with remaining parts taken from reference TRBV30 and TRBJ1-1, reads SQTIHQWPATLVQPVGSPLSLECTVEGTSNPNLYWYRQAAGRGLQLLFYSVGIGQISSEVPQNLSASRPQDRQFILSSKKLLLSDSGFYLCAWSVMGVFEAFFGQGTRLTVV.

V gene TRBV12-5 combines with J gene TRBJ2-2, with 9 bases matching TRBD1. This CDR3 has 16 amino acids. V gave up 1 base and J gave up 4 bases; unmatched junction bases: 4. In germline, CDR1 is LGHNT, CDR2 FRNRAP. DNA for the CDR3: TGTGCTAGTGGTTTGGCGACAGGGGGAGGCACCGGGGAGCTGTTTTTT. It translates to CASGLATGGGTGELFF. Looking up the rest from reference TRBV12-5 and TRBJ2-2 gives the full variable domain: DARVTQTPRHKVTEMGQEVTMRCQPILGHNTVFWYRQTMMQGLELLAYFRNRAPLDDSGMPKDRFSAEMPDATLATLKIQPSEPRDSAVYFCASGLATGGGTGELFFGEGSRLTVL.

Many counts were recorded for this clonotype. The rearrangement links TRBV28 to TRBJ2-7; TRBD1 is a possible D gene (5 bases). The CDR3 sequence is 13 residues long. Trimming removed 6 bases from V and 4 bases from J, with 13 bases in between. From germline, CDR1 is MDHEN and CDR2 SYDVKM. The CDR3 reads CASSPIDRYEQYF. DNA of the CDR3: TGTGCCAGCAGCCCTATAGACAGATACGAGCAGTACTTC.

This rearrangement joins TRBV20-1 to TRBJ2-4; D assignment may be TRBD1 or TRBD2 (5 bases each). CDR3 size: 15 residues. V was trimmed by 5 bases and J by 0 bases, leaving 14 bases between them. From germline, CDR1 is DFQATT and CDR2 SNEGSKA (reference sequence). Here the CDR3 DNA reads TGCAGTGCTCTGGGGGACGTAAAAGCCAAAAACATTCAGTACTTC. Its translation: CSALGDVKAKNIQYF.

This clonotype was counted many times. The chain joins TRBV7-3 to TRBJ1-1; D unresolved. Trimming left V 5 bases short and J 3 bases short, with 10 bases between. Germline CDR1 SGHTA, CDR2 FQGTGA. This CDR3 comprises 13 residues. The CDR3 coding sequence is TGTGCCAGCAGCCAGGACGGGGACACTGAAGCTTTCTTT. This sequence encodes CASSQDGDTEAFF.

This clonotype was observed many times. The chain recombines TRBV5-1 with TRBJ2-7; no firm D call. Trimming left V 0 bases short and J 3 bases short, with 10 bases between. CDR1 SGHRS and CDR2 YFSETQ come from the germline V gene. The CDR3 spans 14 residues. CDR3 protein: CASSLDGTYYEQYF. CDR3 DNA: TGCGCCAGCAGCTTGGATGGCACTTACTACGAGCAGTACTTC. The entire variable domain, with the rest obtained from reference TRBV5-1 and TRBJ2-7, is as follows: KAGVTQTPRYLIKTRGQQVTLSCSPISGHRSVSWYQQTPGQGLQFLFEYFSETQRNKGNFPGRFSGRQFSNSRSEMNVSTLELGDSALYLCASSLDGTYYEQYFGPGTRLTVT.

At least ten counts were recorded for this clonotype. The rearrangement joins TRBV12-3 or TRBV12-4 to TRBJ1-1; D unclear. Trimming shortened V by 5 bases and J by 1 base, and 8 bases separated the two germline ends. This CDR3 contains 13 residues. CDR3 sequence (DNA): TGTGCCAGCAGTCCCGTACCGAACACTGAAGCTTTCTTT. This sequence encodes CASSPVPNTEAFF.

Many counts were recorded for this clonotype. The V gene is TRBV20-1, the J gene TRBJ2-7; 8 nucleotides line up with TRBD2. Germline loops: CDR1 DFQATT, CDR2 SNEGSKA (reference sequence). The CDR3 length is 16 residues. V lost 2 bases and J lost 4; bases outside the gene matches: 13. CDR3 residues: CSARPSGTSGIYEQYF. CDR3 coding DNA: TGCAGTGCTAGACCATCCGGCACTAGCGGAATATACGAGCAGTACTTC.

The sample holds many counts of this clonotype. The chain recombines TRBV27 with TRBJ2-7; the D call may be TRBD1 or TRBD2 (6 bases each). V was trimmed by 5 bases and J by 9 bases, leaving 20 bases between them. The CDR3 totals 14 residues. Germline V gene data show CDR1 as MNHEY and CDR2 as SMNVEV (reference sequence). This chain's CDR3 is CASSPQWGAGVQYF. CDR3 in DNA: TGTGCCAGCAGTCCCCAATGGGGGGCGGGTGTGCAGTACTTC.

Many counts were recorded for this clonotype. For the CDR3, the DNA is TGTGCCATCAGTGAGCAGGACAGGGCCTACGAGCAGTACTTC. This gives the protein CAISEQDRAYEQYF. This rearrangement joins TRBV10-3 to TRBJ2-7, with 8 bases lining up with TRBD1. The CDR3 runs 14 residues. V lost 2 bases to trimming and J lost 2 bases; unmatched junction nucleotides: 2. Germline CDR1 is ENHRY and CDR2 is SYGVKD.

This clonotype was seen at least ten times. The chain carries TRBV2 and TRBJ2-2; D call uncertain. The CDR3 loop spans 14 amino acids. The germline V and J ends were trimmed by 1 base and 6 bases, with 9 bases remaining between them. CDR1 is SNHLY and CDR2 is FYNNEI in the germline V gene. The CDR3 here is CASSEDYRAGELFF. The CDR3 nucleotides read TGTGCCAGCAGTGAAGACTACCGAGCCGGGGAGCTGTTTTTT.

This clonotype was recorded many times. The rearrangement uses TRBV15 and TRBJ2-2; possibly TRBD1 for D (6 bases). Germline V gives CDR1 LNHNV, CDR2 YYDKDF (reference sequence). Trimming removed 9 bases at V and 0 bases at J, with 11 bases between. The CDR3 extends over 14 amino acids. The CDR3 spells CATKTGANTGELFF. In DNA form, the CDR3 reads TGTGCCACGAAGACAGGTGCGAACACCGGGGAGCTGTTTTTT.

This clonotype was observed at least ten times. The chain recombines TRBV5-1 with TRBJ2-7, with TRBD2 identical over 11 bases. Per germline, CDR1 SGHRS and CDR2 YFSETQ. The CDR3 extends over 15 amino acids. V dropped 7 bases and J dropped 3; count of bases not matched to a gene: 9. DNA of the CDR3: TGCGCCAGCGGGGCACTAGCGGGAGAAAGCTACGAGCAGTACTTC. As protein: CASGALAGESYEQYF.

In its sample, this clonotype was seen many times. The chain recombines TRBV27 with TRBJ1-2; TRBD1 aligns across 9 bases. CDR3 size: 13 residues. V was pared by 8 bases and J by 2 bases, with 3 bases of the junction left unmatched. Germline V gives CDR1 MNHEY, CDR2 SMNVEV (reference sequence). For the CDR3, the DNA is TGTGCCAGCTGGGACAGGGCAAACTATGGCTACACCTTC. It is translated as CASWDRANYGYTF.

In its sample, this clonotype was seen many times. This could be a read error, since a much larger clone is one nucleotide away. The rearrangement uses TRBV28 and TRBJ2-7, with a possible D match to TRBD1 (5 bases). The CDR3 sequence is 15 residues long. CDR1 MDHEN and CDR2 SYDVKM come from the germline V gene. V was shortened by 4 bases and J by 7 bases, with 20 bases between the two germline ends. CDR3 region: CASSSPPFGRGEQYF. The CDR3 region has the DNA TGTGCCAGCAGTTCTCCTCCCTTTGGTAGGGGAGAGCAGTACTTC.